Presented here are 21 T cell receptor beta chains from one specimen sequenced in a study of early T cells in non-severe SARS-CoV-2 infection. TCRdb passed the 5' RACE reads through MiXCR, listing each CDR3 protein once. The repertoire holds 25,000 to 30,000 distinct CDR3 sequences, 4% to 5.5% seen once, with 10% to 14% in the top ten. The sample taken for sequencing was whole blood. Source of these receptors: an adult who was a healthcare worker with PCR-confirmed SARS-CoV-2 infection or an uninfected control (not recorded which).

Many counts were recorded for this clonotype. The gene calls are TRBV2 and TRBJ1-4; D remains unclear. CDR3 size: 13 residues. The V end lost 1 base, the J end lost 8 bases, and 8 bases lay between the germline ends. Germline V gives CDR1 SNHLY, CDR2 FYNNEI. Here the CDR3 DNA reads TGTGCCAGCAGTGAAGGGTTACGGGAAAAACTGTTTTTT. Translating it yields CASSEGLREKLFF.

The table lists this clonotype with many counts. The V call is TRBV20-1, the J call TRBJ2-3; D may be TRBD2 (6 bases). The V and J ends lost 6 bases and 10 bases respectively, with 26 bases between them. CDR3 length: 15 residues. The V gene's germline CDR1 is DFQATT and CDR2 SNEGSKA (reference sequence). The CDR3 coding sequence is TGCAGTGCCCATCCTGGCAGCGGTCCGGCGGGATCGCAGTATTTT. Translated, it gives CSAHPGSGPAGSQYF.

This clonotype was observed at least ten times. This rearrangement joins TRBV5-1 to TRBJ2-7; TRBD2 matches 10 bases. The trim removed 4 bases at V and 4 bases at J, leaving 14 bases unmatched. Germline CDR1 is SGHRS and CDR2 is YFSETQ. This CDR3 comprises 17 residues. The CDR3 loop reads CASSPGGLASGSYEQYF. Written as DNA, the CDR3 is TGCGCCAGCAGCCCGGGCGGATTGGCTAGCGGGAGTTACGAGCAGTACTTC.

This clonotype was observed at least ten times. The chain recombines TRBV5-4 with TRBJ2-6, with D possibly TRBD1 on 6 matching bases. The CDR3 sequence is 18 residues long. Deletions cut 3 bases from V and 0 bases from J, with 16 bases between. Germline CDR1 and CDR2: SGHNT and YYREEE (reference sequence). The DNA of the CDR3 is TGTGCCAGCAGCTGGGGGACACAAGTCTCCTCTGGGGCCAACGTCCTGACTTTC. As protein: CASSWGTQVSSGANVLTF.

This clonotype has at least ten counts. The gene calls are TRBV9 and TRBJ1-2; 7 positions match TRBD1. V gave up 4 bases and J gave up 5 bases; unmatched junction bases: 14. Germline CDR1 is SGDLS and CDR2 is YYNGEE. CDR3 length equals 16 residues. The CDR3, as DNA: TGTGCCAGCAGCAAGTCAACTCGGGACAGCGGTTATGGCTACACCTTC. This codes for CASSKSTRDSGYGYTF.

This clonotype was counted many times. The chain links TRBV6-1 to TRBJ2-1, with D unclear. The CDR3 covers 16 residues. CDR1 MNHNS and CDR2 SASEGT come from the germline V gene. V shed 3 bases and J shed 5 bases, with 17 bases lying between them. The CDR3 coding sequence is TGTGCCAGCAGTGACGGGCCGTTGGTGGTCCACAATGAGCAGTTCTTC. Translated: CASSDGPLVVHNEQFF.

CDR3 coding DNA: TGTGCCAGCACACCGACAGGGTCCCACGAGCAGTACTTC. Its translation is CASTPTGSHEQYF. The genes are TRBV12-3 or TRBV12-4 and TRBJ2-7; 7 nucleotides line up with TRBD1. The V gene end was trimmed by 7 bases and the J gene end by 5 bases; junction bases not matched to a gene: 8. The CDR3 has 13 residues.

V usage is TRBV7-9 and J usage is TRBJ2-1; 7 nucleotides agree with TRBD2. Germline V gives CDR1 SEHNR, CDR2 FQNEAQ (reference sequence). The length of the CDR3 is 13 residues. After removal of 5 bases from V and 9 bases from J, the junction contained 7 bases not matched to a gene. CDR3 in amino acids: CASSKTSSGEQFF. In nucleotides, the CDR3 is TGTGCCAGCAGCAAGACTAGCAGCGGTGAGCAGTTCTTC.

This chain links TRBV4-1 with TRBJ1-1; weak D call: TRBD1 (5 bases). V gave up 4 bases and J gave up 2 bases, with 11 bases separating them. Germline V gene data show CDR1 as MGHRA and CDR2 as YSYEKL. This CDR3 spans 14 amino acids. CDR3 loop: CASSLGPANTEAFF. For the CDR3, the DNA is TGCGCCAGCAGCCTGGGACCGGCTAACACTGAAGCTTTCTTT.

The chain links TRBV7-6 to TRBJ2-5, with 9 bases fitting TRBD1. Germline values: CDR1 SGHVS, CDR2 FNYEAQ. The CDR3 length is 18 residues. V shed 1 base, J shed 1 base, and the junction held 10 bases outside the gene matches. The CDR3 is CASSLGTGAKVLQETQYF. As DNA, the CDR3 is TGTGCCAGCAGCTTAGGGACAGGGGCGAAGGTTCTCCAAGAGACCCAGTACTTC. Together with reference TRBV7-6 and TRBJ2-5, the CDR3 gives the full variable domain: GAGVSQSPRYKVTKRGQDVALRCDPISGHVSLYWYRQALGQGPEFLTYFNYEAQQDKSGLPNDRFSAERPEGSISTLTIQRTEQRDSAMYRCASSLGTGAKVLQETQYFGPGTRLLVL.

This clonotype was recorded only once. The chain carries TRBV27 and TRBJ2-7; 8 bases are shared with TRBD2. Trimming at V came to 6 bases and at J to 6 bases, leaving 13 bases not matched to a gene. Germline V gene data show CDR1 as MNHEY and CDR2 as SMNVEV (reference sequence). This CDR3 region has 15 residues. The CDR3 spells CASRALLGGASEQYF. The CDR3, as DNA: TGTGCCAGCAGAGCCCTCCTCGGGGGGGCGAGCGAGCAGTACTTC.

This clonotype was seen only a few times. The genes are TRBV7-9 and TRBJ1-5; D call uncertain. Germline lookup yields CDR1 SEHNR and CDR2 FQNEAQ (reference sequence). Trimming took off 1 base at V and 5 bases at J, with 6 bases between the two ends. The CDR3 sequence is 13 residues long. The DNA of the CDR3 is TGTGCCAGCAGCTTAGGCGGGGATCAGCCCCAGCATTTT. Its protein is CASSLGGDQPQHF.

The CDR3 region is CASGEGSYNEQFF. The CDR3 nucleotides read TGTGCTAGTGGTGAGGGCTCCTACAATGAGCAGTTCTTC. The chain joins TRBV12-5 to TRBJ2-1; perhaps TRBD2 as D (5 bases). The V gene lost 5 bases and the J gene lost 0 bases, with 5 bases spanning the gap. CDR1 is LGHNT, CDR2 FRNRAP, per germline. The CDR3 length is 13 residues.

As regards this clonotype: A much bigger clone sits one base away, suggesting this may be a read error. The chain links TRBV5-1 to TRBJ2-2, with 7 nucleotides matching TRBD1. The germline gives CDR1 SGHRS, CDR2 YFSETQ. The V and J ends lost 7 bases and 3 bases, in that order; junction bases with no gene match: 9. The CDR3 has 15 amino acids. The CDR3 here is CASGSGQWDTGELFF. CDR3 nucleotide sequence: TGCGCCAGCGGCTCGGGACAGTGGGACACCGGGGAGCTGTTTTTT.

This clonotype was recorded at least ten times. V is TRBV27 and J is TRBJ2-7, with 10 bases lining up with TRBD1. V was pared by 5 bases and J by 0 bases, with 7 bases of the junction left unmatched. The CDR3 runs 16 residues. Germline loops: CDR1 MNHEY, CDR2 SMNVEV (reference sequence). Written as DNA, the CDR3 is TGTGCCAGCAGTCCGCTGGGGACAGGGGCCTCCTACGAGCAGTACTTC. This encodes CASSPLGTGASYEQYF.

To note about this clonotype: This may be a read error, as it is one base from a much larger clone. The chain is built from TRBV7-2 and TRBJ2-7; D remains unclear. Germline-derived CDR1 and CDR2 are SGHTA and FQGNSA. The length of the CDR3 is 13 residues. In nucleotides, the CDR3 is TGTGCCAGCAGCTTACTGACTGGGTACGTGCAGTACTTC. Translation gives CASSLLTGYVQYF. Supplemented by reference TRBV7-2 and TRBJ2-7, the full variable domain reads GAGVSQSPSNKVTEKGKDVELRCDPISGHTALYWYRQSLGQGLEFLIYFQGNSAPDKSGLPSDRFSAERTGGSVSTLTIQRTQQEDSAVYLCASSLLTGYVQYFGPGTRLTVT.

At least ten counts were recorded for this clonotype. The chain links TRBV29-1 to TRBJ2-2; the match to TRBD1 covers 9 bases. Trimming took 8 bases from V and 7 from J; bases not matched to a gene: 11. Germline assignment: CDR1 SQVTM and CDR2 ANQGSEA. The CDR3 runs 14 residues. CDR3 nucleotide sequence: TGCAGCATCAATCAACAGGGGGCCGTCGGGGAGCTGTTTTTT. Protein: CSINQQGAVGELFF.

In its sample, this clonotype was seen many times. The chain carries TRBV6-6 and TRBJ2-7; D is perhaps TRBD1 (6 bases). Germline-derived CDR1 and CDR2 are MNHNY and SVGAGI (reference sequence). Trimming removed 6 bases at V and 3 bases at J, with 18 bases between. This CDR3 contains 15 residues. The CDR3: CASRPSTGLFYEQYF. The CDR3 DNA reads TGTGCCAGCAGACCTTCCACAGGGTTGTTCTACGAGCAGTACTTC.

This clonotype was counted many times. The rearrangement links TRBV2 to TRBJ2-3; D uncertain. The germline gives CDR1 SNHLY, CDR2 FYNNEI. The CDR3 runs to 14 residues. V dropped 7 bases and J dropped 0 bases, with 11 bases sitting between them. The CDR3 loop reads CASKADPSTDTQYF. In DNA form, the CDR3 reads TGTGCCAGCAAGGCAGATCCTAGCACAGATACGCAGTATTTT.

This clonotype was seen a few times. The chain combines TRBV7-2 with TRBJ1-2; maybe TRBD1 (5 bases). The length of the CDR3 is 13 residues. Trimming took off 3 bases at V and 3 bases at J, with 8 bases between the two ends. Looked up from germline, CDR1 is SGHTA and CDR2 is FQGNSA. The CDR3 DNA reads as TGTGCCAGCAGCTTGAAGGGGTACTATGGCTACACCTTC. Translating gives CASSLKGYYGYTF. The full variable domain, completed using reference TRBV7-2 and TRBJ1-2, is GAGVSQSPSNKVTEKGKDVELRCDPISGHTALYWYRQSLGQGLEFLIYFQGNSAPDKSGLPSDRFSAERTGGSVSTLTIQRTQQEDSAVYLCASSLKGYYGYTFGSGTRLTVV.

This clonotype was counted a few times. The chain employs TRBV12-3 or TRBV12-4 and TRBJ1-3; weak D call: TRBD1 (5 bases). Trimming took off 5 bases at V and 8 bases at J, with 19 bases between the two ends. The CDR3 has 15 amino acids. The CDR3: CASSPRGGKVDTIYF. CDR3 nucleotides: TGTGCCAGCAGTCCCCGTGGGGGAAAGGTTGACACCATATATTTT.